This T cell receptor beta chain appears in the sequencing data of a study of shared clonotypes between healthy human individuals. Findings and limits, study-wide: A handful of donors showed sharing of roughly 5% of naive CD4 clonotypes.

Repertoires were generated with immunoSEQ multiplex PCR, while TCRdb's copy carries only in-frame clones and drops some. The table has 550,000 to 850,000 clones, around 74% seen once. The CDR3 covers 13 residues. CDR1 is SGHTA and CDR2 is FQGNSA in the germline V gene. Trimming pared 2 bases from V and 14 bases from J, leaving 16 bases between. This clone was counted once. Its specificity is unknown. Specimen: memory CD4+ T cells sorted from blood. Subset described: CD45RA-negative fraction. The chain couples TRBV7-2 to TRBJ2-1, with D tentatively TRBD1 or TRBD2 (5 bases each). The TCR sequence derives from a young woman in good health. The CDR3 DNA is TGTGCCAGCAGCTTATGGGGGAAAACGAGCGAGTTCTTC. It encodes CASSLWGKTSEFF.